Listed below are T cell receptor beta chains from one sample, sequenced in a study of T cell repertoires in cytomegalovirus infection. From the reads, TCRdb called clonotypes with MiXCR, one entry per CDR3 protein. The data hold around 800,000 distinct CDR3 sequences, with approximately 30% observed a single time. The antigens these receptors bind are not known. The sample here was cultured CD8+ T cells from PBMCs, taken from culture after CMV antigen stimulation. Source of these receptors: a human donor in good health (CMV status not recorded). Some clones in this sample may be carry-over from other donors' samples. The CDR3 runs from the conserved cysteine through the conserved F or W. The order of the fields is CDR3 DNA, CDR3 protein, clone size, D gene, J gene, V gene. A D gene is named only where the DNA matches it firmly. Size values are once, few and many counts, or a class for expanded clones, and some rows have none.

cdr3_nt: TGTGCCAGCAGCTTGGGGACAGGGGGGCCCTTT
cdr3_aa: CASSLGTGGPF
clone_size: -
d_call: TRBD1
j_call: TRBJ1-1
v_call: TRBV7-9

cdr3_nt: TGTGCCAGCAGCGCCTTAGTAGGGGACAGGGGCTACAATGAGCAGTTCTTC
cdr3_aa: CASSALVGDRGYNEQFF
clone_size: -
d_call: TRBD1
j_call: TRBJ2-1
v_call: TRBV5-3

cdr3_nt: TGTGCCACCAGAGGAGGAATGGACACTGAAGCTTTCTTT
cdr3_aa: CATRGGMDTEAFF
clone_size: few
d_call: -
j_call: TRBJ1-1
v_call: TRBV24-1

cdr3_nt: TGTGCCAGCAGCGTAGGCGGCAGCTCTGGAAACACCATATATTTT
cdr3_aa: CASSVGGSSGNTIYF
clone_size: few
d_call: -
j_call: TRBJ1-3
v_call: TRBV9

cdr3_nt: TGCAGTGCCACTAGCGAATCCTCCTACGAGCAGTACTTC
cdr3_aa: CSATSESSYEQYF
clone_size: -
d_call: TRBD2
j_call: TRBJ2-7
v_call: TRBV20-1

cdr3_nt: TGTGCCAGCAGTGGACGACAGGGATGGGTTAGCAATCAGCCCCAGCATTTT
cdr3_aa: CASSGRQGWVSNQPQHF
clone_size: few
d_call: TRBD1
j_call: TRBJ1-5
v_call: TRBV28

cdr3_nt: TGTGCTAGTGGTCCAACCGGGTACGAGCAGTACTTC
cdr3_aa: CASGPTGYEQYF
clone_size: few
d_call: -
j_call: TRBJ2-7
v_call: TRBV12-5

cdr3_nt: TGTGCCAGCAGTTACCGCGCCTCTGGGGCCAACGTCCTGACTTTC
cdr3_aa: CASSYRASGANVLTF
clone_size: -
d_call: -
j_call: TRBJ2-6
v_call: TRBV6-5

cdr3_nt: TGCGCCAGCAGCCAAGATGCGGGGGAAAACATTCAGTACTTC
cdr3_aa: CASSQDAGENIQYF
clone_size: few
d_call: TRBD2
j_call: TRBJ2-4
v_call: TRBV4-1

cdr3_nt: TGTGCCAGCAGTTACTCCAACAGGGCCACAGATACGCAGTATTTT
cdr3_aa: CASSYSNRATDTQYF
clone_size: few
d_call: -
j_call: TRBJ2-3
v_call: TRBV27

cdr3_nt: TGTGCCAGCAGCCGACAGGGGCAAGTTGAAGCTTTCTTT
cdr3_aa: CASSRQGQVEAFF
clone_size: -
d_call: TRBD1
j_call: TRBJ1-1
v_call: TRBV7-9

cdr3_nt: TGTGCCAGCAGTTCAAATCAGGGTTTCCCCGGGGAGCTGTTTTTT
cdr3_aa: CASSSNQGFPGELFF
clone_size: -
d_call: -
j_call: TRBJ2-2
v_call: TRBV12-3/TRBV12-4

cdr3_nt: TGTGCCAGCAGCACCTCCTTAGCGGGGGGCACCGAAAGCACAGATACGCAGTATTTT
cdr3_aa: CASSTSLAGGTESTDTQYF
clone_size: few
d_call: TRBD2
j_call: TRBJ2-3
v_call: TRBV11-2

cdr3_nt: TGTGCCAGCAGCCCTCTCTGGGGGCTAAGCACAGATACGCAGTATTTT
cdr3_aa: CASSPLWGLSTDTQYF
clone_size: few
d_call: -
j_call: TRBJ2-3
v_call: TRBV9

cdr3_nt: TGTGCCAGCAGCTCTACCCCCGACAGGGAAAATGGAGAGACCCAGTACTTC
cdr3_aa: CASSSTPDRENGETQYF
clone_size: few
d_call: TRBD1
j_call: TRBJ2-5
v_call: TRBV7-9

cdr3_nt: TGTGCCAGCAGTGAACCAAGGGATTCTGGGGCCAACGTCCTGACTTTC
cdr3_aa: CASSEPRDSGANVLTF
clone_size: few
d_call: -
j_call: TRBJ2-6
v_call: TRBV6-1

cdr3_nt: TGTACCAGCAGCTTAGGGGCGGACATTCAGTACTTC
cdr3_aa: CTSSLGADIQYF
clone_size: once
d_call: -
j_call: TRBJ2-4
v_call: TRBV7-9

cdr3_nt: TGTGCCAGCAGTTTAAATGGGGGGAATTGGAGAGAGACCCAGTACTTC
cdr3_aa: CASSLNGGNWRETQYF
clone_size: -
d_call: -
j_call: TRBJ2-5
v_call: TRBV27

cdr3_nt: TGTGCCAGCAGTTCCCGCCCTCCAACACGGATTAATTCACCCCTCCACTTT
cdr3_aa: CASSSRPPTRINSPLHF
clone_size: -
d_call: -
j_call: TRBJ1-6
v_call: TRBV28

cdr3_nt: TGTGCCAGTAGTACCCGGGACGGTAGCAATCAGCCCCAGCATTTT
cdr3_aa: CASSTRDGSNQPQHF
clone_size: -
d_call: -
j_call: TRBJ1-5
v_call: TRBV19

cdr3_nt: TGCGCCAGCAGCCAAGGTTGGATAGCGGGGTACGAGCAGTACTTC
cdr3_aa: CASSQGWIAGYEQYF
clone_size: few
d_call: TRBD2
j_call: TRBJ2-7
v_call: TRBV4-1

cdr3_nt: TGTGCCAGCAGTTTGCGTCAGGGGTTTATGACCCAGTACTTC
cdr3_aa: CASSLRQGFMTQYF
clone_size: -
d_call: -
j_call: TRBJ2-5
v_call: TRBV27

cdr3_nt: TGTGCCAGCAGCTTAGGCCTGGTTTCTAATGAAAAACTGTTTTTT
cdr3_aa: CASSLGLVSNEKLFF
clone_size: -
d_call: -
j_call: TRBJ1-4
v_call: TRBV7-2

cdr3_nt: TGTGCCAGCAGCCCCAGGGCCGACACTGAAGCTTTCTTT
cdr3_aa: CASSPRADTEAFF
clone_size: -
d_call: -
j_call: TRBJ1-1
v_call: TRBV6-2/TRBV6-3